Listed below are T cell receptor beta chains from one sample, sequenced in a study of shared clonotypes between healthy human individuals. The protocol was immunoSEQ multiplex PCR, while the TCRdb copy is restricted to in-frame clones and leaves out a portion. The table lists roughly 2.1 million clones, about 92% of them singletons. The source material was naive CD8+ T cells from PBMCs. The source is a man aged 18-30 years in good health. Some clones in this sample may be carry-over from other donors' samples. The CDR3 runs from the conserved cysteine through the conserved F or W. D genes are given only for firm matches. Size values are once, few and many counts, or a class for expanded clones, and some rows have none.

NA,TRBJ2-7,TRBV11-3,NA,CASSSRGSAQSFYEQYF,TGTGCCAGCAGCTCCCGGGGATCAGCTCAGAGTTTCTACGAGCAGTACTTC
NA,TRBJ2-3,TRBV29-1,NA,CSVDSGPSDTQYF,TGCAGCGTTGATTCCGGCCCCTCAGATACGCAGTATTTT
NA,TRBJ2-1,TRBV25-1,TRBD2,CASTDPSGSYNEQFF,TGTGCCAGCACCGACCCTAGCGGTTCCTACAATGAGCAGTTCTTC
few,TRBJ1-5,TRBV6-1,NA,CASWFFGDFAQPQHF,TGTGCCAGCTGGTTCTTCGGGGATTTCGCTCAGCCCCAGCATTTT
NA,TRBJ2-5,TRBV28,NA,CASSPYSWEEQETQYF,TGTGCCAGCAGTCCTTATTCGTGGGAGGAGCAAGAGACCCAGTACTTC
NA,TRBJ1-2,TRBV7-9,NA,CASSLDGGYTF,TGTGCCAGCAGCTTAGACGGTGGCTACACCTTC
once,TRBJ2-3,TRBV29-1,NA,CSVGGWSLTSTDTQYF,TGCAGCGTGGGGGGTTGGAGCTTAACTAGCACAGATACGCAGTATTTT
NA,TRBJ2-7,TRBV27,NA,CASSSAPSGGNPHEQYF,TGTGCCAGCAGTTCCGCTCCCTCGGGTGGGAACCCCCACGAGCAGTACTTC
NA,TRBJ2-7,TRBV5-1,TRBD1,CASSNRDRGLYEQYF,TGCGCCAGCAGCAACCGGGACAGGGGTTTGTACGAGCAGTACTTC
NA,TRBJ2-1,TRBV28,TRBD2,CASSLWLAGAQYNEQFF,TGTGCCAGCAGTTTATGGTTAGCGGGAGCTCAGTACAATGAGCAGTTCTTC
NA,TRBJ2-1,TRBV9,TRBD2,CASSVSGRVYNEQFF,TGTGCCAGCAGCGTAAGCGGGAGAGTTTACAATGAGCAGTTCTTC
once,TRBJ1-5,TRBV27,TRBD1,CASPLLGGQGSPSRNQPQHF,TGTGCCAGCCCTCTACTGGGTGGACAGGGGTCCCCTTCTCGCAATCAGCCCCAGCATTTT
NA,TRBJ1-2,TRBV5-4,NA,CASSFRVSNYGYTF,TGTGCCAGCAGCTTCAGGGTATCTAACTATGGCTACACCTTC
NA,TRBJ2-1,TRBV29-1,TRBD2,CSAAGTSGFEQFF,TGCAGCGCTGCGGGTACTAGCGGGTTTGAGCAGTTCTTC
NA,TRBJ2-7,TRBV10-2,NA,CASSDGDSLYEQYF,TGCGCCAGCAGTGATGGAGACAGCCTCTACGAGCAGTACTTC
NA,TRBJ1-2,TRBV29-1,TRBD1,CSVEGEGQEGLYGYTF,TGCAGCGTTGAAGGAGAAGGACAGGAGGGCCTCTATGGCTACACCTTC
once,TRBJ1-1,TRBV18,NA,CASSPGGRDTEAFF,TGTGCCAGCTCACCAGGCGGCAGGGACACTGAAGCTTTCTTT
NA,TRBJ2-2,TRBV7-2,NA,CASTGFTNTGELFF,TGTGCCAGCACCGGGTTTACGAACACCGGGGAGCTGTTTTTT
NA,TRBJ2-3,TRBV4-2,NA,CASSPRRSPDTDTQYF,TGTGCCAGCAGCCCCCGGCGTAGTCCGGACACAGATACGCAGTATTTT
once,TRBJ2-5,TRBV4-3,NA,CASSQDGLSRVETQYF,TGCGCCAGCAGCCAAGATGGGCTCTCTAGAGTGGAGACCCAGTACTTC
NA,TRBJ1-4,TRBV7-9,NA,CASSFRLFLSDNEKLFF,TGTGCCAGCAGCTTCCGATTGTTTCTCAGTGATAATGAAAAACTGTTTTTT
NA,TRBJ2-7,TRBV28,NA,CASSLQPLGVTLFYEQYF,TGTGCCAGCAGTTTACAGCCGCTGGGGGTTACCCTATTTTACGAGCAGTACTTC
NA,TRBJ2-1,TRBV15,NA,CATSREGYYNEQFF,TGTGCCACCAGCAGAGAGGGTTACTACAATGAGCAGTTCTTC
NA,TRBJ2-2,TRBV19,NA,CASREGGELFF,TGTGCCAGTAGGGAGGGCGGGGAGCTGTTTTTT
NA,TRBJ2-3,TRBV7-9,TRBD2,CASSLELAGVTDTQYF,TGTGCCAGCAGCTTAGAACTAGCGGGAGTCACAGATACGCAGTATTTT
once,TRBJ1-2,TRBV7-2,NA,CASSSYVLTGYGYTF,TGTGCCAGCAGCTCATATGTTCTTACAGGCTATGGCTACACCTTC
NA,TRBJ2-2,TRBV10-3,TRBD2,CATGGLAVPNTGELFF,TGTGCCACCGGGGGACTAGCGGTACCGAACACCGGGGAGCTGTTTTTT
NA,TRBJ2-7,TRBV27,TRBD1,CASSLRGRSSYEQYF,TGTGCCAGCAGCCTCAGGGGGCGTTCCTCCTACGAGCAGTACTTC
NA,TRBJ1-1,TRBV4-2,TRBD1,CASSQDKRTGDTEAFF,TGTGCCAGCAGCCAAGATAAACGGACAGGGGACACTGAAGCTTTCTTT
once,TRBJ2-3,TRBV5-1,TRBD2,CASSLLAAHTDTQYF,TGCGCCAGCAGCTTGCTAGCGGCCCACACAGATACGCAGTATTTT
NA,TRBJ1-5,TRBV13,NA,CASSIGGEGQEPQHF,TGTGCCAGCAGCATAGGGGGTGAGGGACAAGAGCCCCAGCATTTT
NA,TRBJ1-5,TRBV19,TRBD1,CASSKTGGNQPQHF,TGTGCCAGTAGTAAGACAGGGGGCAATCAGCCCCAGCATTTT
NA,TRBJ2-7,TRBV9,NA,CASSVEGAGIEQYF,TGTGCCAGCAGCGTAGAGGGGGCGGGGATCGAGCAGTACTTC